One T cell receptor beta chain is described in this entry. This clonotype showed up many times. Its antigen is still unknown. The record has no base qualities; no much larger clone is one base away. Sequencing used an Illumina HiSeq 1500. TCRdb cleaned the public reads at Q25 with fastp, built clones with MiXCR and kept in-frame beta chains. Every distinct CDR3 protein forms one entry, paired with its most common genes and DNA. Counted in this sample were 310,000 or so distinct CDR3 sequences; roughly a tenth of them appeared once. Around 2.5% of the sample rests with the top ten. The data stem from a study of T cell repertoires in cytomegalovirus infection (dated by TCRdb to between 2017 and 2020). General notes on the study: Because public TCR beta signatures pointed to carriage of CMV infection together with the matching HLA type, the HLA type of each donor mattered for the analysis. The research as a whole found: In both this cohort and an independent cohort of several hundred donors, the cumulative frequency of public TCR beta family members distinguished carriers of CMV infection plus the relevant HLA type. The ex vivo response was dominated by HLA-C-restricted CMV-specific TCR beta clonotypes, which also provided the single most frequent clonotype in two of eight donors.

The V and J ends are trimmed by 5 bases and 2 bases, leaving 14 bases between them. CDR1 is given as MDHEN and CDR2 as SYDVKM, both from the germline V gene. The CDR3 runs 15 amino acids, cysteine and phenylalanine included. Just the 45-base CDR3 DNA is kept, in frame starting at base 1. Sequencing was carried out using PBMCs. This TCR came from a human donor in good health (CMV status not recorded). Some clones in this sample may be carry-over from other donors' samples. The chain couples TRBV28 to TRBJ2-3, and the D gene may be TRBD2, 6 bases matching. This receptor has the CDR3 CASSPGDSSTDTQYF. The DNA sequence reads TGTGCCAGCAGTCCGGGGGACTCATCCACAGATACGCAGTATTTT.